The source of this T cell receptor (beta chain) is a study of T cells in tumors after PD-1 blockade. Study background: Tumor samples averaged about 26,000 templates (range about 550-99,264) and 5,000 to 6,500 unique clonotypes.

Tumor biopsies came from the same primary tumor site before and after PD-1 blockade. Germline loops: CDR1 SGHRS, CDR2 YFSETQ. The CDR3 is 15 amino acids. The ends were cut back, 3 bases at V and 7 bases at J, with 16 bases in the middle. The count of this clone is one. The method was immunoSEQ multiplex PCR; TCRdb's version includes in-frame clones alone and lacks a portion of them. Here the sample spans around 7,000 clones, 55% to 70% being singletons. The sequences come from tumor tissue, collected after anti-PD-1 treatment. The V call is TRBV5-1, the J call TRBJ2-2; D not resolved. The receptor was derived from a human donor with basal cell carcinoma. The DNA of the CDR3 is TGCGCCAGCAGCTATGGGATTTCGGTAGACGGGGAGCTGTTTTTT. Translation: CASSYGISVDGELFF.